This T cell receptor beta chain was retrieved from a study of blood T cell repertoires in COVID-19. In the study overall: The United States, Italy and Spain provided the acute and convalescent COVID-19 samples. T cells, B-cell-depleted T cells, or PBMCs supplied cDNA or gDNA.

The authors' processing: Amplification of reference gene primers was used by the study to estimate nucleated cell counts. Method: immunoSEQ multiplex PCR; TCRdb's copy keeps in-frame clones and lacks some. V, J and clone size were drawn from that table, and D and trimming were deduced from the DNA. The sample consists of approximately 170,000 clones, 75% to 85% of them appearing once. V lost 4 bases and J lost 6; bases outside the gene matches: 17. This CDR3 has 19 residues. The germline CDR1 and CDR2 sequences are LGHDT and YNNKEL (reference sequence). This receptor was taken from a human donor in a cohort sampled during active COVID-19. The chain is built from TRBV3-1 (or the pseudogene TRBV3-2) and TRBJ2-7; 14 bases are shared with TRBD2. The sample comprised peripheral blood. CDR3 protein: CASSLGTSGSADMGFEQYF. Written as DNA, the CDR3 is TGTGCCAGCAGCCTAGGGACTAGCGGGAGCGCCGATATGGGGTTCGAGCAGTACTTC.